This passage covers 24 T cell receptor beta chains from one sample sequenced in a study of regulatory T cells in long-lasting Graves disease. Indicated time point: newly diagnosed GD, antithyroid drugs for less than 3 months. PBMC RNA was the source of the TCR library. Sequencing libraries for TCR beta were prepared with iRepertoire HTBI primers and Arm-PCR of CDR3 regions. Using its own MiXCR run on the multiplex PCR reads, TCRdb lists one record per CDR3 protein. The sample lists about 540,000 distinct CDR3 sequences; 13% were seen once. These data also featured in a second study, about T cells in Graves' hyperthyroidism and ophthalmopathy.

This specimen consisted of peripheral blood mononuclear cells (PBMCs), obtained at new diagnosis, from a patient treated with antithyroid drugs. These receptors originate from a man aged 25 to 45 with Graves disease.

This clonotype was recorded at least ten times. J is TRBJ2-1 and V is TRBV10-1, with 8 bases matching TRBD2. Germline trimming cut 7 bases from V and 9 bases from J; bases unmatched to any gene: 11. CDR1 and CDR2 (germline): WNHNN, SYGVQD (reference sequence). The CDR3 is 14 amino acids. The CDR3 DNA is TGCGCCAGCAACAAGCGGGAGACCCACTGTGAGCAGTTCTTC. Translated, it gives CASNKRETHCEQFF.

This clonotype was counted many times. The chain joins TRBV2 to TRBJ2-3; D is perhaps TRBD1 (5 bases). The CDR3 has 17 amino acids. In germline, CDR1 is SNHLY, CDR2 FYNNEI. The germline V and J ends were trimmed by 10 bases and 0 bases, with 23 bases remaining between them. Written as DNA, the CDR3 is TGTGCCACCGGTGGGGTGATACAGGCTGGCAGCACAGATACGCAGTATTTT. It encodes CATGGVIQAGSTDTQYF.

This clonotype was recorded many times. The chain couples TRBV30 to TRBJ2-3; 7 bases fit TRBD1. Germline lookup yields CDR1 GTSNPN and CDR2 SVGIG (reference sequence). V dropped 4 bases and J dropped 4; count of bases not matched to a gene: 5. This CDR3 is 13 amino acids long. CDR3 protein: CAWTETGPDTQYF. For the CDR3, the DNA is TGTGCCTGGACGGAGACAGGGCCAGATACGCAGTATTTT.

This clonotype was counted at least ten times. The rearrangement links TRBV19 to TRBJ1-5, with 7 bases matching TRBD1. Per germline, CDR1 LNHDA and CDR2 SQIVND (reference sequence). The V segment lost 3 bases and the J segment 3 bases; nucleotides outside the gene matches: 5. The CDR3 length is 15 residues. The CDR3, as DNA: TGTGCCAGTAGTATCTCCGGGACAGTCAATCAGCCCCAGCATTTT. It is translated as CASSISGTVNQPQHF.

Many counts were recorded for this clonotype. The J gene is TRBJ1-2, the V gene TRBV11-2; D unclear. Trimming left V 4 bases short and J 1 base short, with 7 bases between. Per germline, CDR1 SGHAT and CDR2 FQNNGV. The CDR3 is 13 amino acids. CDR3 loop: CASSSPSNYGYTF. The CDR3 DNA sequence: TGTGCCAGCAGCTCACCGAGTAACTATGGCTACACCTTC.

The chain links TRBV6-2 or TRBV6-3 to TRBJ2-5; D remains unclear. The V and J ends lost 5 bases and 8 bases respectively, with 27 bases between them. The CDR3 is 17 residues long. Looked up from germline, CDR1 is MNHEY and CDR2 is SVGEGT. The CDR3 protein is CASSLFGGKSTQRTQYF. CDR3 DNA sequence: TGTGCCAGCAGTCTCTTCGGTGGCAAGAGCACTCAAAGAACCCAGTACTTC.

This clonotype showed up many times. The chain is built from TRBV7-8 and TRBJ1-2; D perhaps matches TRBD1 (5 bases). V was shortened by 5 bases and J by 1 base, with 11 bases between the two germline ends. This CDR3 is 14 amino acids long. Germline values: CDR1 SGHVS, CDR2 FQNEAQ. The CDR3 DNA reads TGTGCCAGCAGCCGTGGGGACTATAACTATGGCTACACCTTC. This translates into CASSRGDYNYGYTF.

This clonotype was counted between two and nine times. CDR3 protein: CSVRLAGNTGELFF. The CDR3 DNA reads TGCAGCGTCCGACTAGCGGGAAACACCGGGGAGCTGTTTTTT. J is TRBJ2-2 and V is TRBV29-1, with TRBD2 matching 11 bases. This CDR3 region has 14 residues. V lost 6 bases and J lost 2; bases outside the gene matches: 2. Germline-derived CDR1 and CDR2 are SQVTM and ANQGSEA.

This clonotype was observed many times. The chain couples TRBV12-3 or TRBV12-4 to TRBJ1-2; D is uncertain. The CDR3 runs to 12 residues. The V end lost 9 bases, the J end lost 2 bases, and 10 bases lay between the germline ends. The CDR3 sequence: CASDQLNYGYTF. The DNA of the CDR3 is TGTGCCAGTGACCAGTTGAACTATGGCTACACCTTC.

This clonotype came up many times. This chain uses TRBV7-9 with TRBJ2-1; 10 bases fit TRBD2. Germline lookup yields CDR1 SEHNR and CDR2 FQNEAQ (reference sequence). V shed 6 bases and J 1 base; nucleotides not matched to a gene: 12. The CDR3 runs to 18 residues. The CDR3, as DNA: TGTGCCAGCAGGTCAGAGACGGGACTAGCGTTGTCCTACAATGAGCAGTTCTTC. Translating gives CASRSETGLALSYNEQFF.

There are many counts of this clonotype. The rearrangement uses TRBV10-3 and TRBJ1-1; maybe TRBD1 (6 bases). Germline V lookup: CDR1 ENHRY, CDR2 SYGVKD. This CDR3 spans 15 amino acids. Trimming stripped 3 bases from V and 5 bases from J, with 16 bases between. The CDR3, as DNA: TGTGCCATCAGTGAATCCCTACAGGGAGATACTGAAGCTTTCTTT. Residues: CAISESLQGDTEAFF.

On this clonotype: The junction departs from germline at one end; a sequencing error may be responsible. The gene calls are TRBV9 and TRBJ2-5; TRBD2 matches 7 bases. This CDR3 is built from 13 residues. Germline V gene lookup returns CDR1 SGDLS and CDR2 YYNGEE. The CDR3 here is CASSPVLGEGMDF. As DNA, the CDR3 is TGTGCCAGCAGCCCCGTTTTGGGGGAGGGCATGGACTTC. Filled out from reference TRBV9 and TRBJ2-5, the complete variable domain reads DSGVTQTPKHLITATGQRVTLRCSPRSGDLSVYWYQQSLDQGLQFLIQYYNGEERAKGNILERFSAQQFPDLHSELNLSSLELGDSALYFCASSPVLGEGMDFGPGTRLLVL.

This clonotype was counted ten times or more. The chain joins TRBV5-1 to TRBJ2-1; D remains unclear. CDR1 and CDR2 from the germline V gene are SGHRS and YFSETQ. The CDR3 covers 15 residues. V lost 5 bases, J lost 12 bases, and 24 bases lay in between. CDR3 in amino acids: CASSPPRTQVVRQFF. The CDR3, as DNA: TGCGCCAGCAGTCCTCCACGGACGCAGGTGGTAAGGCAGTTCTTC.

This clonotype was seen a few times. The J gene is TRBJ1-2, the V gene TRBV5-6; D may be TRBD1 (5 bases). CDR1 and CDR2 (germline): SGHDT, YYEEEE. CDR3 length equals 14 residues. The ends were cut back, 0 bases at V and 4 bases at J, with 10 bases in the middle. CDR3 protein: CASSLEGFGYGYTF. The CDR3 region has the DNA TGTGCCAGCAGCTTGGAGGGGTTTGGCTATGGCTACACCTTC.

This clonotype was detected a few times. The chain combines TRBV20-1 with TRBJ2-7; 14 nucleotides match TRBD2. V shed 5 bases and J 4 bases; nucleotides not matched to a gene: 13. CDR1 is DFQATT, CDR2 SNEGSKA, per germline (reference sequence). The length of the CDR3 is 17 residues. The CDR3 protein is CSAPGTSGRTTPYEQYF. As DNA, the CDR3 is TGCAGTGCTCCTGGGACTAGCGGGAGAACTACCCCATACGAGCAGTACTTC.

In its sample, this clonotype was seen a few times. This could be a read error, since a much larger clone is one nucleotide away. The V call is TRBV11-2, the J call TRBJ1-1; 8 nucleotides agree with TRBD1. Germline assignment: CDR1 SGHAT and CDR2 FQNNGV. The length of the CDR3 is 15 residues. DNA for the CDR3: TGTGCCAGCAGCCCAGTGACAGGGGTGAACACTGAAGCTCTCTTT. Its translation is CASSPVTGVNTEALF.

CDR3 nucleotide sequence: TGTGCCAGCAGTTTAAGGATAGGAGGGACTAGCCACCAAGAGACCCAGTACTTC. It specifies CASSLRIGGTSHQETQYF. The rearrangement joins TRBV27 to TRBJ2-5, with 9 nucleotides matching TRBD2. Germline trimming cut 2 bases from V and 0 bases from J; bases unmatched to any gene: 10. The CDR3 totals 18 residues. Looked up from germline, CDR1 is MNHEY and CDR2 is SMNVEV (reference sequence).

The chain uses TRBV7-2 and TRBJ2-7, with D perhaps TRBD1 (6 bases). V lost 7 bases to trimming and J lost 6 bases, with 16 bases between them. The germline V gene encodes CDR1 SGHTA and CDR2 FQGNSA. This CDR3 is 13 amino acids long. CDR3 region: CASNFETGTEQYF. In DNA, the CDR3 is TGTGCCAGCAACTTCGAGACAGGCACCGAGCAGTACTTC.

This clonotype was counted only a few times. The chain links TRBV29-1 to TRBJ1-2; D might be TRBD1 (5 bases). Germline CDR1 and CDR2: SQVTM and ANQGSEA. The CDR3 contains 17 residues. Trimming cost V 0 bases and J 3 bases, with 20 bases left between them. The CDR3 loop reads CSVEDNRDPGGDYGYTF. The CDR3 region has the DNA TGCAGCGTTGAAGATAACCGGGACCCAGGAGGGGACTATGGCTACACCTTC.

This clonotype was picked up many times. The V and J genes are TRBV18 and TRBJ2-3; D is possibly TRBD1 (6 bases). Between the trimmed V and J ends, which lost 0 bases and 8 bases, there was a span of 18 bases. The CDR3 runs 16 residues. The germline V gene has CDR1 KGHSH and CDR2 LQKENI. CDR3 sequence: CASSPPGLHTQGTQYF. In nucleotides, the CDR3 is TGTGCCAGCTCACCACCGGGCCTACACACACAGGGTACGCAGTATTTT.

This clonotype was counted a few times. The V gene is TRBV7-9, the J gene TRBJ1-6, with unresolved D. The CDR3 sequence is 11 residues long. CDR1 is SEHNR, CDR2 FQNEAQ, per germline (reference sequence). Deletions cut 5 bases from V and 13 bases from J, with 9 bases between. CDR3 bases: TGTGCCAGCAGCCCTGAGGCGCCCCTCCACTTT. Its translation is CASSPEAPLHF.

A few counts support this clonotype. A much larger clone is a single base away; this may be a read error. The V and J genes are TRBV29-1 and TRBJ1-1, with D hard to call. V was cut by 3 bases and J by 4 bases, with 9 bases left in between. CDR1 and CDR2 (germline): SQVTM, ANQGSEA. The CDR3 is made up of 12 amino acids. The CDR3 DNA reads TGCAGCGTTGACCTTGTGAGCACTGAAGCTTTCTTT. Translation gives CSVDLVSTEAFF.

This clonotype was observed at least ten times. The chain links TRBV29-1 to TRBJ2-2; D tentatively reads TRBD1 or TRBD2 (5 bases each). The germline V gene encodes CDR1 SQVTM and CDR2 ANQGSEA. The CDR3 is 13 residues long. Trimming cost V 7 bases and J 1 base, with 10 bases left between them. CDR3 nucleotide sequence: TGCAGCGCCGAGGGGCAGAACACCGGGGAGCTGTTTTTT. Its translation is CSAEGQNTGELFF.

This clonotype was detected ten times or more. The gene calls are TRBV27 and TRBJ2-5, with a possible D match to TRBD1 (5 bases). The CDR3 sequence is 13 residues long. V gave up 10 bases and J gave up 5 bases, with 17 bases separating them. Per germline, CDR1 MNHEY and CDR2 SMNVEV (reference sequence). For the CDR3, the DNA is TGTGCCACCTCCCTGGCAGGGATCGAGACCCAGTACTTC. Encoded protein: CATSLAGIETQYF.